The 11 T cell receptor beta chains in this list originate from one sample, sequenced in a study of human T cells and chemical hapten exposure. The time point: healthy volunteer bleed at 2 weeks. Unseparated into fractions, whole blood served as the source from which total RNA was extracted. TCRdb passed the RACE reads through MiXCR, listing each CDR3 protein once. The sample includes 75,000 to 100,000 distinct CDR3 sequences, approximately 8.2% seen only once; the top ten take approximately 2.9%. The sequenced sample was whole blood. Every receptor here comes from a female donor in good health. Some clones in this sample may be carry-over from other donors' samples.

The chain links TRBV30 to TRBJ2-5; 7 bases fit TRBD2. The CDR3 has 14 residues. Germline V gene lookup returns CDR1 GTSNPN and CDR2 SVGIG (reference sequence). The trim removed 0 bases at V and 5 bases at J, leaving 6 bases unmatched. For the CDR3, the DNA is TGTGCCTGGAGTGTACAAGCGGGACGGGAGACCCAGTACTTC. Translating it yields CAWSVQAGRETQYF.

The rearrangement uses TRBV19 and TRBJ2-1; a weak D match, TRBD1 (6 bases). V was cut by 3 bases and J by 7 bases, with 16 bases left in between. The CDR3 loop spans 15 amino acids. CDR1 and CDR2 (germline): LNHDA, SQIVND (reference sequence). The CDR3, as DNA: TGTGCCAGTAGTATTCGGCAGGGGTTAAGTAATGAGCAGTTCTTC. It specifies CASSIRQGLSNEQFF. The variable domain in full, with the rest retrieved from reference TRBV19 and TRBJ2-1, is DGGITQSPKYLFRKEGQNVTLSCEQNLNHDAMYWYRQDPGQGLRLIYYSQIVNDFQKGDIAEGYSVSREKKESFPLTVTSAQKNPTAFYLCASSIRQGLSNEQFFGPGTRLTVL.

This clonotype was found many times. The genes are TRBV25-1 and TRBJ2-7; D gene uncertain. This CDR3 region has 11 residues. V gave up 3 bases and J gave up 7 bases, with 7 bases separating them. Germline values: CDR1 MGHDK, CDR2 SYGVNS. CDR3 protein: CASSDGEEQYF. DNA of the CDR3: TGTGCCAGCAGTGACGGAGAAGAGCAGTACTTC.

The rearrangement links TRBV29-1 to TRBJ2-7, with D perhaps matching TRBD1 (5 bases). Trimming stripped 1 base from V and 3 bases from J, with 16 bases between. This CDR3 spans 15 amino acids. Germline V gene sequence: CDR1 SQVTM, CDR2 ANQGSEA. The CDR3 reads CSVEVNRIRGYEQYF. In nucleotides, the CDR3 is TGCAGCGTTGAAGTTAACAGGATCCGCGGCTACGAGCAGTACTTC.

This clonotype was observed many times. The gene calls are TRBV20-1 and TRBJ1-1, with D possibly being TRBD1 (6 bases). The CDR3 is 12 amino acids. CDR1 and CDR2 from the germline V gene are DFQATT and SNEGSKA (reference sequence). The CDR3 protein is CSIFRGNTEAFF. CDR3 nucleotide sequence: TGCAGCATATTCAGGGGAAATACTGAAGCTTTCTTT.

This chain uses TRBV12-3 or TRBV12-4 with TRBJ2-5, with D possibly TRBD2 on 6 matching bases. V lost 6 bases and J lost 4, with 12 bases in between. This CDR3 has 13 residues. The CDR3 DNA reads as TGTGCCAGCAGGGTCAGACTAGGAGAGACCCAGTACTTC. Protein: CASRVRLGETQYF.

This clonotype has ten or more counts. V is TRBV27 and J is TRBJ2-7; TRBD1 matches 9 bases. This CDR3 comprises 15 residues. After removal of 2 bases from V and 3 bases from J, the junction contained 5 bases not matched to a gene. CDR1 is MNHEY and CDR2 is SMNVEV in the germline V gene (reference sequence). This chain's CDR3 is CASSLVGQGFYEQYF. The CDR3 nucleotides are TGTGCCAGCAGTTTAGTGGGACAGGGATTCTACGAGCAGTACTTC.

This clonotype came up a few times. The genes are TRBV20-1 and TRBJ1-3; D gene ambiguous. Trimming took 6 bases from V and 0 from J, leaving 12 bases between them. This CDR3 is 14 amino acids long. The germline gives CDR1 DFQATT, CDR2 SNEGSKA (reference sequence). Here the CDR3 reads CSARPQLSGNTIYF. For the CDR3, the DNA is TGCAGTGCCAGGCCGCAGCTCTCTGGAAACACCATATATTTT.

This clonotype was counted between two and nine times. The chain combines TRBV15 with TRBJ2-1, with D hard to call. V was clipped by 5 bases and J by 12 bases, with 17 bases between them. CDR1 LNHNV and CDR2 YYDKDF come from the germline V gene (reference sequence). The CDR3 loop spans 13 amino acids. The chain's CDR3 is CATSQTGLGLQFF. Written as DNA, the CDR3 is TGTGCCACCAGCCAGACTGGCCTCGGGCTGCAGTTCTTC.

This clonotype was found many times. The CDR3 DNA reads as TGTGCTAGTGGCCCCGATAGCAATCAGCCCCAGCATTTT. Amino acids: CASGPDSNQPQHF. The chain combines TRBV12-5 with TRBJ1-5, with D unresolved. In germline, CDR1 is LGHNT, CDR2 FRNRAP. The CDR3 contains 13 residues. Trimming removed 6 bases from V and 0 bases from J, with 6 bases in between.

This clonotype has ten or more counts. CDR3 sequence reads: CASSPQEDYGYTF. DNA for the CDR3: TGCGCCAGCAGCCCGCAAGAGGACTATGGCTACACCTTC. The chain couples TRBV5-1 to TRBJ1-2, with D hard to call. CDR3 length: 13 residues. In germline, CDR1 is SGHRS, CDR2 YFSETQ. The V gene lost 4 bases and the J gene lost 3 bases, with 10 bases spanning the gap.